This entry lists 25 T cell receptor beta chains sequenced from one sample in a study of cytomegalovirus exposure and HLA in healthy donors. TCRdb's table, derived via immunoSEQ multiplex PCR, lists solely in-frame clones and lacks some. The top ten clones hold around 0.88% of a sample with a few hundred thousand clones, roughly 86% of them seen once. Source material: PBMCs. The receptors were sampled from a man younger than 45 in good health and CMV-seronegative.

This clone has a handful of counts. J is TRBJ1-1 and V is TRBV4-3; weak D call: TRBD1 (5 bases). Trimming pared 0 bases from V and 1 base from J, leaving 9 bases between. CDR3 size: 15 residues. Germline values: CDR1 LGHNA, CDR2 YSLEER. DNA of the CDR3: TGCGCCAGCAGCCAAGATCGGAGGGGGAACACTGAAGCTTTCTTT. It specifies CASSQDRRGNTEAFF.

The chain links TRBV6-5 to TRBJ2-7, with D perhaps matching TRBD1 (5 bases). V lost 5 bases and J 5 bases, leaving 13 bases between the germline ends. This CDR3 has 13 amino acids. CDR1 and CDR2 from the germline V gene are MNHEY and SVGAGI. For the CDR3, the DNA is TGTGCCAGCAGTCTCCAGGGATGGAACGAGCAGTACTTC. The encoded protein is CASSLQGWNEQYF.

The J gene is TRBJ1-1, the V gene TRBV27; possibly TRBD1 for D (6 bases). Germline CDR1 MNHEY, CDR2 SMNVEV (reference sequence). This CDR3 comprises 14 residues. V gave up 4 bases and J gave up 6 bases, with 15 bases separating them. CDR3 loop: CASSWGGASSEAFF. The CDR3 DNA sequence: TGTGCCAGCAGTTGGGGGGGGGCTTCTTCTGAAGCTTTCTTT.

The V call is TRBV19, the J call TRBJ1-2; 8 bases align to TRBD1. Germline loops: CDR1 LNHDA, CDR2 SQIVND (reference sequence). The CDR3 extends over 14 amino acids. J gave up 2 bases and V 3 bases, and 2 bases lay outside the gene matches. The CDR3 DNA follows: TGTGCCAGTAGTATTCCAGGGGGCAACTATGGCTACACCTTC. Its protein is CASSIPGGNYGYTF.

The rearrangement uses TRBV27 and TRBJ2-7; perhaps TRBD2 as D (6 bases). The germline gives CDR1 MNHEY, CDR2 SMNVEV (reference sequence). The CDR3 contains 14 residues. The germline V and J ends were trimmed by 5 bases and 0 bases, with 11 bases remaining between them. The CDR3 DNA sequence: TGTGCCAGCAGTCCGGGGGTGCCCTCCTACGAGCAGTACTTC. Translating gives CASSPGVPSYEQYF.

The chain links TRBV18 to TRBJ1-1; tentative D call: TRBD1 (6 bases). V lost 4 bases and J lost 4, with 16 bases in between. This CDR3 comprises 15 residues. CDR1 is KGHSH, CDR2 LQKENI, per germline. CDR3 sequence: CASSLLQGQGTEAFF. CDR3 coding DNA: TGTGCCAGCTCACTTTTACAGGGCCAGGGCACTGAAGCTTTCTTT.

The chain has TRBV11-2 and TRBJ2-7; D possibly corresponds to TRBD2 (6 bases). Germline V lookup: CDR1 SGHAT, CDR2 FQNNGV. This CDR3 has 15 amino acids. V was pared by 0 bases and J by 3 bases, with 12 bases between. The CDR3 region is CASSLEGGWGYEQYF. The CDR3 nucleotides are TGTGCCAGCAGCTTAGAGGGAGGATGGGGCTACGAGCAGTACTTC.

This chain connects TRBV6-5 to TRBJ2-5, with 10 bases aligning to TRBD2. Germline V gene lookup returns CDR1 MNHEY and CDR2 SVGAGI. CDR3 length: 16 residues. With V trimmed by 0 bases and J by 2 bases, 3 bases remained unmatched. CDR3 in amino acids: CASSYSPSGGQETQYF. As DNA, the CDR3 is TGTGCCAGCAGTTACTCGCCTAGCGGGGGACAAGAGACCCAGTACTTC.

The chain carries TRBV11-2 and TRBJ2-2; no reliable D call. The CDR3 sequence is 13 residues long. V dropped 7 bases and J dropped 5 bases, with 11 bases sitting between them. Germline V gene data show CDR1 as SGHAT and CDR2 as FQNNGV. The CDR3 loop is CASKAPGTGELFF. The CDR3 coding sequence is TGTGCCAGCAAAGCCCCCGGGACCGGGGAGCTGTTTTTT.

The genes are TRBV7-2 and TRBJ2-1; D might be TRBD2 (5 bases). V was trimmed by 5 bases and J by 8 bases, leaving 19 bases between them. CDR1 is SGHTA, CDR2 FQGNSA, per germline. This CDR3 has 15 residues. The CDR3 loop reads CASSLARTSGDEQFF. The CDR3 DNA reads as TGTGCCAGCAGCCTCGCCAGGACCTCCGGGGATGAGCAGTTCTTC.

This clone is a singleton in its sample. The V call is TRBV29-1, the J call TRBJ2-7; D perhaps matches TRBD2 (6 bases). The V gene's germline CDR1 is SQVTM and CDR2 ANQGSEA. The CDR3 is 13 residues long. The V end lost 4 bases, the J end lost 6 bases, and 16 bases lay between the germline ends. The CDR3 reads CSVVGPVGGEQYF. As DNA, the CDR3 is TGCAGCGTTGTCGGTCCCGTCGGGGGCGAGCAGTACTTC.

The chain links TRBV4-3 to TRBJ2-7; 7 nucleotides match TRBD1. The CDR3 is 14 residues long. The germline V gene encodes CDR1 LGHNA and CDR2 YSLEER. With V trimmed by 1 base and J by 7 bases, 7 bases remained unmatched. CDR3 coding DNA: TGCGCCAGCAGCCAAGCCGACAGGGCGCAAGAGCAGTACTTC. Translation: CASSQADRAQEQYF.

The genes are TRBV29-1 and TRBJ1-1, with 9 nucleotides matching TRBD1. With 5 bases clipped from V and 5 bases from J, the junction kept 6 bases outside the gene matches. Germline CDR1 reads SQVTM; CDR2 reads ANQGSEA. CDR3 length: 13 amino acids. CDR3 nucleotides: TGCAGCGTTTTCGACAGGGGGGGTACTGAAGCTTTCTTT. Its translation: CSVFDRGGTEAFF. Drawing the rest from reference TRBV29-1 and TRBJ1-1, the complete variable domain is SAVISQKPSRDICQRGTSLTIQCQVDSQVTMMFWYRQQPGQSLTLIATANQGSEATYESGFVIDKFPISRPNLTFSTLTVSNMSPEDSSIYLCSVFDRGGTEAFFGQGTRLTVV.

This chain joins TRBV7-9 and TRBJ2-1; D not certain. The germline CDR1 and CDR2 sequences are SEHNR and FQNEAQ (reference sequence). CDR3 length: 11 amino acids. The V gene lost 4 bases and the J gene lost 8 bases, with 6 bases spanning the gap. As DNA, the CDR3 is TGTGCCAGCAGCTCTTCCGATGAGCAGTTCTTC. This sequence encodes CASSSSDEQFF.

The chain uses TRBV5-1 and TRBJ1-1, with D perhaps matching TRBD1 (5 bases). V lost 2 bases and J 5 bases, leaving 16 bases between the germline ends. The CDR3 spans 15 residues. CDR1 SGHRS and CDR2 YFSETQ come from the germline V gene. This chain's CDR3 is CASSFQTDRGTEAFF. CDR3 DNA: TGCGCCAGCAGCTTCCAGACCGATAGGGGAACTGAAGCTTTCTTT.

This rearrangement joins TRBV6-5 to TRBJ2-1, with 7 bases aligning to TRBD1. The trim removed 10 bases at V and 8 bases at J, leaving 11 bases unmatched. This CDR3 is 13 amino acids long. The germline V gene has CDR1 MNHEY and CDR2 SVGAGI. CDR3 amino acids: CAIRDSLKYEQFF. The CDR3 DNA is TGTGCCATCCGGGACAGCCTAAAGTATGAGCAGTTCTTC.

V and J are TRBV30 and TRBJ1-5; tentatively, D is TRBD1 (5 bases). The V end was cut by 3 bases, the J end by 0 bases, with 12 bases between. This CDR3 region has 15 residues. CDR1 and CDR2 (germline): GTSNPN, SVGIG (reference sequence). The CDR3 DNA reads TGTGCCTGGAGCAGGACACCCAATAGCAATCAGCCCCAGCATTTT. Its protein is CAWSRTPNSNQPQHF.

The CDR3 DNA sequence: TGTGCCAGCAGCTTAGAGTTGGGACAGCCCTACGAGCAGTACTTC. Its translation: CASSLELGQPYEQYF. The J gene is TRBJ2-7, the V gene TRBV11-2; 7 positions match TRBD1. Germline V gives CDR1 SGHAT, CDR2 FQNNGV. This CDR3 comprises 15 residues. Losses at the gene ends were 0 bases for V and 2 bases for J; bases not matched to a gene: 4.

This CDR3 reads CAWRFGEPRGGAKNIQYF. The CDR3 DNA reads as TGTGCCTGGAGGTTTGGGGAGCCCCGGGGGGGGGCCAAAAACATTCAGTACTTC. The gene calls are TRBV30 and TRBJ2-4, with TRBD2 identical over 8 bases. The CDR3 has 18 amino acids. The V segment lost 3 bases and the J segment 1 base; nucleotides outside the gene matches: 14. Germline V CDR1 and CDR2: GTSNPN, SVGIG (reference sequence).

The rearrangement uses TRBV10-3 and TRBJ2-1; possibly TRBD1 for D (6 bases). Between the trimmed V and J ends, which lost 0 bases and 1 base, there was a span of 10 bases. This CDR3 is built from 16 residues. The germline V gene has CDR1 ENHRY and CDR2 SYGVKD. In DNA, the CDR3 is TGTGCCATCAGTGAGTCGACAGGTGTATCCTACAATGAGCAGTTCTTC. Its translation: CAISESTGVSYNEQFF.

This chain uses TRBV27 with TRBJ2-7; 9 positions agree with TRBD1. This CDR3 has 20 residues. The germline CDR1 and CDR2 sequences are MNHEY and SMNVEV (reference sequence). V lost 4 bases and J lost 1; bases outside the gene matches: 20. The CDR3 bases are TGTGCCAGCAGTTCATTATTGATGGGGACCCGGGACAGGGATTCCTACGAGCAGTACTTC. Amino acids: CASSSLLMGTRDRDSYEQYF.

V usage is TRBV6-1 and J usage is TRBJ2-7; no clear D. Per germline, CDR1 MNHNS and CDR2 SASEGT. The ends were cut back, 8 bases at V and 7 bases at J, with 15 bases in the middle. The CDR3 totals 12 residues. CDR3 nucleotides: TGTGCCAGCTCTATCCTCCTCGGGGAGCAGTACTTC. Translating gives CASSILLGEQYF.

This clone has a single count. The chain joins TRBV13 to TRBJ1-3; TRBD1 matches at 9 bases. Germline lookup yields CDR1 PRHDT and CDR2 FYEKMQ (reference sequence). This CDR3 has 17 amino acids. Losses at the gene ends were 8 bases for V and 0 bases for J; bases not matched to a gene: 11. CDR3 in amino acids: CASSWDRAKVSGNTIYF. The CDR3 nucleotides read TGTGCCAGCTCGTGGGACAGGGCGAAAGTCTCTGGAAACACCATATATTTT.

The chain has TRBV6-5 and TRBJ2-7; D uncertain. The CDR3 totals 14 residues. Between the trimmed V and J ends, which lost 4 bases and 6 bases, there was a span of 16 bases. Germline CDR1 and CDR2: MNHEY and SVGAGI. The CDR3 sequence is CASSSVLTSGEQYF. The CDR3 region has the DNA TGTGCCAGCAGTTCAGTCCTAACATCGGGCGAGCAGTACTTC.

This clone was picked up a small number of times. The V and J genes are TRBV4-3 and TRBJ2-3, with D perhaps TRBD2 (6 bases). Germline lookup yields CDR1 LGHNA and CDR2 YSLEER. The CDR3 has 16 amino acids. Trimming stripped 0 bases from V and 2 bases from J, with 12 bases between. The CDR3 DNA reads as TGCGCCAGCAGCCAAGAGGGTAGCGGACCCACAGATACGCAGTATTTT. It codes for CASSQEGSGPTDTQYF.